One sample yielded the 28 T cell receptor beta chains listed below, sequenced in a study of EBV T-cell therapy then PD-1 blockade in nasopharyngeal carcinoma. What these receptors recognize is not known. Stated treatment: AdE1-LMPpoly-expanded autologous EBV-specific T-cell therapy followed by anti-PD-1 nivolumab. Produced via immunoSEQ multiplex PCR; TCRdb's table is partial and in-frame only. The sample has fewer than 20,000 clones, approximately 88% seen once. The sequencing here drew on CD8+ T cells from blood, taken at approximately day 30 from a patient whose treatment included autologous EBV-specific T cells and nivolumab. The source is a man aged 35 to 55 with nasopharyngeal carcinoma.

This clone has a handful of counts. The chain recombines TRBV4-3 with TRBJ1-6; the D is unclear. This CDR3 comprises 16 residues. V dropped 0 bases and J dropped 5 bases, with 11 bases sitting between them. Germline CDR1 reads LGHNA; CDR2 reads YSLEER. The CDR3 reads CASSQDYSSNNSPLHF. The DNA of the CDR3 is TGCGCCAGCAGCCAAGATTATTCCAGTAATAATTCACCCCTCCACTTT.

The chain employs TRBV27 and TRBJ1-1; D gene uncertain. Germline-derived CDR1 and CDR2 are MNHEY and SMNVEV (reference sequence). CDR3 length: 13 residues. V gave up 4 bases and J gave up 6 bases, with 12 bases separating them. Written as DNA, the CDR3 is TGTGCCAGCAGTTCCGGACCCTTAGCTGAAGCTTTCTTT. Protein product: CASSSGPLAEAFF.

This clone showed up just a few times. The rearrangement joins TRBV14 to TRBJ2-3; D unclear. Trimming removed 4 bases at V and 4 bases at J, with 18 bases between. There are 16 residues in the CDR3. Looked up from germline, CDR1 is SGHDN and CDR2 is FVKESK. The CDR3 spells CASSRSSGPAADTQYF. The DNA of the CDR3 is TGTGCCAGCAGCCGATCATCGGGTCCCGCGGCAGATACGCAGTATTTT.

The chain carries TRBV5-4 and TRBJ2-3; tentatively, D is TRBD2 (6 bases). CDR1 is SGHNT, CDR2 YYREEE, per germline (reference sequence). The CDR3 runs 16 residues. Trimming cost V 4 bases and J 3 bases, with 18 bases left between them. The CDR3 spells CASSTPAEGKTDTQYF. DNA of the CDR3: TGTGCCAGCAGCACCCCGGCGGAGGGTAAGACAGATACGCAGTATTTT. The variable domain in full, completed from reference TRBV5-4 and TRBJ2-3, reads ETGVTQSPTHLIKTRGQQVTLRCSSQSGHNTVSWYQQALGQGPQFIFQYYREEENGRGNFPPRFSGLQFPNYSSELNVNALELDDSALYLCASSTPAEGKTDTQYFGPGTRLTVL.

This chain joins TRBV29-1 and TRBJ2-1; no reliable D call. This CDR3 is 13 amino acids long. The germline V and J ends were trimmed by 7 bases and 7 bases, with 17 bases remaining between them. CDR1 SQVTM and CDR2 ANQGSEA come from the germline V gene. In nucleotides, the CDR3 is TGCAGCGCTGACACTCCCAACGGGAATGAGCAGTTCTTC. Encoded protein: CSADTPNGNEQFF.

V is TRBV6-5 and J is TRBJ2-7, with D tentatively TRBD1 or TRBD2 (5 bases each). Trimming cost V 0 bases and J 3 bases, with 9 bases left between them. The length of the CDR3 is 14 residues. Germline CDR1 is MNHEY and CDR2 is SVGAGI. The DNA for the CDR3 is TGTGCCAGCAGTTACTCCGGGGCCTACTACGAGCAGTACTTC. Its protein is CASSYSGAYYEQYF.

This chain joins TRBV5-1 and TRBJ1-6, with D uncertain. Germline-derived CDR1 and CDR2 are SGHRS and YFSETQ. The CDR3 consists of 12 residues. Trimming took off 4 bases at V and 12 bases at J, with 11 bases between the two ends. CDR3: CASSPGERPLHF. The CDR3 nucleotides read TGCGCCAGCAGCCCCGGGGAAAGACCCCTCCACTTT.

This sequence joins TRBV10-2 and TRBJ2-7; the D gene could be TRBD1 or TRBD2 (5 bases each). V gave up 0 bases and J gave up 2 bases, with 8 bases separating them. CDR1 and CDR2 (germline): WSHSY, SAAADI. The CDR3 totals 14 residues. The CDR3 DNA follows: TGCGCCAGCAGTGAGTCGTGGGGACCCTACGAGCAGTACTTC. The encoded protein is CASSESWGPYEQYF.

This clone was observed a handful of times. The rearrangement links TRBV21-1 to TRBJ1-5. TRBV21-1 is termed a pseudogene. The CDR3 has 14 amino acids. CDR3 nucleotide sequence: TGTGCCAGCAGCGGAGGGGAGGGCAATCAGCCCCAGCATTTT. Its translation: CASSGGEGNQPQHF.

This chain connects TRBV6-2 or TRBV6-3 to TRBJ1-1; 7 positions agree with TRBD1. V was pared by 6 bases and J by 11 bases, with 12 bases of the junction left unmatched. CDR3 size: 13 residues. Germline CDR1 and CDR2: MNHEY and SVGEGT. As DNA, the CDR3 is TGTGCCAGCAGCCCCGGGGAGGGGGCAGGTGCTTTCTTT. This sequence encodes CASSPGEGAGAFF.

This chain links TRBV7-2 with TRBJ2-7; 12 bases are a match to TRBD1. The CDR3 totals 17 residues. In germline, CDR1 is SGHTA, CDR2 FQGNSA. The V and J ends lost 5 bases and 1 base, in that order; junction bases with no gene match: 9. The DNA of the CDR3 is TGTGCCAGCAGCCACGGGACAGGGGGCACGGTTTCCTACGAGCAGTACTTC. Translation: CASSHGTGGTVSYEQYF.

The V call is TRBV15, the J call TRBJ2-7; no reliable D call. The germline V gene encodes CDR1 LNHNV and CDR2 YYDKDF (reference sequence). This CDR3 has 12 amino acids. Trimming shortened V by 2 bases and J by 2 bases, and 4 bases separated the two germline ends. In nucleotides, the CDR3 is TGTGCCACCAGCAGATCACCCTACGAGCAGTACTTC. Residues: CATSRSPYEQYF.

The genes are TRBV6-5 and TRBJ1-4; D unresolved. The CDR3 consists of 14 residues. Germline assignment: CDR1 MNHEY and CDR2 SVGAGI. The germline V and J ends were trimmed by 4 bases and 3 bases, with 9 bases remaining between them. The CDR3 coding sequence is TGTGCCAGCAGTTTACTTAGTCCTAATGAAAAACTGTTTTTT. Its protein product is CASSLLSPNEKLFF.

The V and J genes are TRBV19 and TRBJ2-2; D is uncertain. Germline CDR1 and CDR2: LNHDA and SQIVND (reference sequence). The V end lost 3 bases, the J end lost 2 bases, and 7 bases lay between the germline ends. This CDR3 is built from 14 residues. Here the CDR3 reads CASSIVGNTGELFF. CDR3 nucleotide sequence: TGTGCCAGTAGTATTGTGGGAAACACCGGGGAGCTGTTTTTT.

The chain employs TRBV7-6 and TRBJ2-2, with D perhaps matching TRBD2 (5 bases). Germline CDR1 reads SGHVS; CDR2 reads FNYEAQ. The V and J ends lost 5 bases and 8 bases respectively, with 12 bases between them. The CDR3 has 13 residues. The CDR3 DNA is TGTGCCAGCAGCGGGGAGCTTGGGGGGGAGCTGTTTTTT. Amino acid sequence: CASSGELGGELFF. Full variable domain (missing parts from reference TRBV7-6 and TRBJ2-2): GAGVSQSPRYKVTKRGQDVALRCDPISGHVSLYWYRQALGQGPEFLTYFNYEAQQDKSGLPNDRFSAERPEGSISTLTIQRTEQRDSAMYRCASSGELGGELFFGEGSRLTVL.

The J gene is TRBJ1-2, the V gene TRBV25-1; the D is unclear. The CDR3 extends over 17 amino acids. CDR1 and CDR2 from the germline V gene are MGHDK and SYGVNS. Deletions cut 2 bases from V and 8 bases from J, with 24 bases between. The CDR3 region is CASSETPHTSIVHGYTF. CDR3 DNA sequence: TGTGCCAGCAGTGAAACCCCCCACACCTCTATAGTCCACGGCTACACCTTC.

The chain carries TRBV7-9 and TRBJ2-2; D is possibly TRBD1 or TRBD2 (5 bases each). Trimming removed 3 bases at V and 0 bases at J, with 11 bases between. The V gene's germline CDR1 is SEHNR and CDR2 FQNEAQ (reference sequence). This CDR3 spans 16 amino acids. The CDR3 DNA reads as TGTGCCAGCAGCTTCTGGGGGAACTCGAACACCGGGGAGCTGTTTTTT. It yields the protein CASSFWGNSNTGELFF. Complete variable domain (other parts from reference TRBV7-9 and TRBJ2-2): DTGVSQNPRHKITKRGQNVTFRCDPISEHNRLYWYRQTLGQGPEFLTYFQNEAQLEKSRLLSDRFSAERPKGSFSTLEIQRTEQGDSAMYLCASSFWGNSNTGELFFGEGSRLTVL.

The sample holds one count of this clone. This chain uses TRBV9 with TRBJ2-7, with D possibly TRBD1 on 5 matching bases. With 0 bases removed from V and 4 bases from J, the gap between germline ends came to 11 bases. The CDR3 is 14 amino acids. The germline CDR1 and CDR2 sequences are SGDLS and YYNGEE. This CDR3 is CASSVATGAYEQYF. The DNA of the CDR3 is TGTGCCAGCAGCGTAGCAACAGGAGCGTACGAGCAGTACTTC.

The chain uses TRBV2 and TRBJ1-6, with D unclear. The ends were cut back, 3 bases at V and 5 bases at J, with 14 bases in the middle. There are 16 residues in the CDR3. The V gene's germline CDR1 is SNHLY and CDR2 FYNNEI. This CDR3 reads CASSERGGSHNSPLHF. The CDR3, as DNA: TGTGCCAGCAGTGAGCGGGGAGGGTCCCATAATTCACCCCTCCACTTT.

V usage is TRBV6-2 or TRBV6-3 and J usage is TRBJ2-7; the D gene is possibly TRBD2 (6 bases). V dropped 0 bases and J dropped 2 bases, with 11 bases sitting between them. Germline V gene lookup returns CDR1 MNHEY and CDR2 SVGEGT. CDR3 size: 15 residues. The CDR3 sequence: CASSYSPTGAYEQYF. CDR3 bases: TGTGCCAGCAGTTACTCTCCTACGGGGGCCTACGAGCAGTACTTC.

The CDR3 region is CATSDLQTAGPIPQHF. In nucleotides, the CDR3 is TGTGCCACCAGTGATTTGCAGACGGCAGGGCCGATTCCCCAGCATTTT. This chain connects TRBV24-1 to TRBJ1-5, with D perhaps matching TRBD1 (5 bases). The CDR3 runs 16 residues. Trimming pared 0 bases from V and 10 bases from J, leaving 18 bases between. Germline assignment: CDR1 KGHDR and CDR2 SFDVKD.

The chain uses TRBV4-1 and TRBJ2-7, with D tentatively TRBD1 (5 bases). V lost 4 bases and J lost 2, with 9 bases in between. Germline values: CDR1 MGHRA, CDR2 YSYEKL. This CDR3 is built from 13 residues. CDR3 bases: TGCGCCAGCAGCCGGACACTACCCTACGAGCAGTACTTC. Its protein product is CASSRTLPYEQYF.

V usage is TRBV6-5 and J usage is TRBJ1-1; D not certain. The germline V and J ends were trimmed by 0 bases and 3 bases, with 5 bases remaining between them. This CDR3 has 13 amino acids. The germline V gene encodes CDR1 MNHEY and CDR2 SVGAGI. The CDR3 loop reads CASSYSADTEAFF. The DNA of the CDR3 is TGTGCCAGCAGTTACTCCGCGGACACTGAAGCTTTCTTT.

In its sample, this clone was seen once. This chain joins TRBV28 and TRBJ2-7; D perhaps matches TRBD1 (5 bases). Trimming removed 3 bases at V and 3 bases at J, with 12 bases between. The V gene's germline CDR1 is MDHEN and CDR2 SYDVKM. The CDR3 has 14 residues. This chain's CDR3 is CASSLSGRHYEQYF. DNA for the CDR3: TGTGCCAGCAGTTTGTCAGGGCGGCACTACGAGCAGTACTTC.

At least ten counts were recorded for this clone. The J gene is TRBJ2-7, the V gene TRBV4-3; 10 bases line up with TRBD1. J was trimmed by 2 bases and V by 1 base; bases with no gene match: 11. The CDR3 contains 18 residues. CDR1 is LGHNA and CDR2 is YSLEER in the germline V gene. CDR3 bases: TGCGCCAGCAGCCAAGTACGGACCGGGACAGGGGCAACCTACGAGCAGTACTTC. Its translation: CASSQVRTGTGATYEQYF.

The chain has TRBV3-1 (or the pseudogene TRBV3-2) and TRBJ1-2, with D possibly TRBD1 on 5 matching bases. CDR1 LGHDT and CDR2 YNNKEL come from the germline V gene (reference sequence). The CDR3 is made up of 15 amino acids. The germline V and J ends were trimmed by 3 bases and 1 base, with 12 bases remaining between them. The CDR3 spells CASSQPGLNNYGYTF. The CDR3 nucleotides are TGTGCCAGCAGCCAGCCGGGACTCAATAACTATGGCTACACCTTC.

The chain has TRBV7-9 and TRBJ2-7; 8 positions match TRBD2. V trimming: 6 bases; J trimming: 0 bases; junction bases outside the gene matches: 10. From germline, CDR1 is SEHNR and CDR2 FQNEAQ (reference sequence). CDR3 size: 16 residues. CDR3 bases: TGTGCCAGCAGTCGAGGCGGGGGGCACGGCTCCTACGAGCAGTACTTC. Translation gives CASSRGGGHGSYEQYF.

This clone was found a few times. The chain has TRBV6-2 or TRBV6-3 and TRBJ1-5; 9 bases agree with TRBD1. The germline V gene encodes CDR1 MNHEY and CDR2 SVGEGT. The trim removed 0 bases at V and 1 base at J, leaving 7 bases unmatched. The CDR3 loop spans 18 amino acids. Here the CDR3 reads CASSYSYGQGRSNQPQHF. CDR3 DNA sequence: TGTGCCAGCAGTTACTCTTATGGACAGGGGAGAAGCAATCAGCCCCAGCATTTT.